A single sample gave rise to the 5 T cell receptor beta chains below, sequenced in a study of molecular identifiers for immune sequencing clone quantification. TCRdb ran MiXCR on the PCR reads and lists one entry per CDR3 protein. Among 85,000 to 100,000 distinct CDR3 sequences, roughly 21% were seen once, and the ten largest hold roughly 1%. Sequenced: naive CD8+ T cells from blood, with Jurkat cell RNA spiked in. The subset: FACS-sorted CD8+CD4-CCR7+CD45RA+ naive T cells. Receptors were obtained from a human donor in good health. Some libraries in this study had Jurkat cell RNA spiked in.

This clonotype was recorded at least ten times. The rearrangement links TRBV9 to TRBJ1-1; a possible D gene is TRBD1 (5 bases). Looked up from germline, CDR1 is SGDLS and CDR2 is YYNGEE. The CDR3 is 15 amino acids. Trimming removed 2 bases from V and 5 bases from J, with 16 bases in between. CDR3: CASSVDTGVETEAFF. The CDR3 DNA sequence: TGTGCCAGCAGCGTTGATACAGGAGTTGAGACTGAAGCTTTCTTT.

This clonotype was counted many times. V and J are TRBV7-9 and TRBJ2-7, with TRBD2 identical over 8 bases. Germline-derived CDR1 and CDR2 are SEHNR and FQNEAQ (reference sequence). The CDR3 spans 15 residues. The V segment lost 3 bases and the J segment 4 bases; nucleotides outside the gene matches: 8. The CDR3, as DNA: TGTGCCAGCAGCTTCGCGGGGGGACCGGCGTACGAGCAGTACTTC. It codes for CASSFAGGPAYEQYF.

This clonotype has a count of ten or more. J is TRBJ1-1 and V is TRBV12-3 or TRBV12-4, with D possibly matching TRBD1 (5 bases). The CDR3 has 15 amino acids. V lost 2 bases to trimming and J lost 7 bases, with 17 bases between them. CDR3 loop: CASSLWGVERFEAFF. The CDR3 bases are TGTGCCAGCAGTTTATGGGGGGTAGAGCGTTTTGAAGCTTTCTTT.

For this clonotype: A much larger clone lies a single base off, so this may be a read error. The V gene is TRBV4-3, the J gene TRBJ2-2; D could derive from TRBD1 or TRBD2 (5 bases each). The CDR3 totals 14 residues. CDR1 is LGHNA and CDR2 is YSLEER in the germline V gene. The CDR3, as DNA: TGCGCCAGCAGCCAAGATAGGGGAACCGGGGAGCAGTTTTTT. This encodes CASSQDRGTGEQFF.

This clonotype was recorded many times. In DNA form, the CDR3 reads TGTGCCAGCAGCTTAGTTTTCGGCACAGACGAGCAGTACTTC. Its translation is CASSLVFGTDEQYF. This chain joins TRBV7-6 and TRBJ2-7; D unresolved. This CDR3 comprises 14 residues. V dropped 1 base and J dropped 5 bases, with 12 bases sitting between them. CDR1 is SGHVS, CDR2 FNYEAQ, per germline.